This is a list of T cell receptor beta chains from one sample in a study of blood T cell repertoires in COVID-19. Sequencing was performed with immunoSEQ multiplex PCR; in TCRdb, only in-frame clones are kept and a portion is missing. The sample has about 190,000 clones; roughly 87% are singletons. Sequences were obtained from peripheral blood. The receptor source for this set is a woman in her thirties or forties with acute or convalescent COVID-19. CDR3s include the opening cysteine and the closing phenylalanine or tryptophan. The D gene is left open where the match is weak. Clone size, where shown, is once, few, many, or a class for clones that have expanded.

D	size	V	J	CDR3	DNA
TRBD1	-	TRBV12-3/TRBV12-4	TRBJ2-7	CASSPGTGYEQYF	TGTGCCAGCAGCCCCGGGACAGGGTACGAGCAGTACTTC
TRBD1	-	TRBV7-2	TRBJ2-7	CASSSRWTGNYEQYF	TGTGCCAGCAGCTCCCGTTGGACAGGGAACTACGAGCAGTACTTC
TRBD2	-	TRBV28	TRBJ2-3	CASSPRARTSGGDTDTQYF	TGTGCCAGCAGTCCCCGGGCGCGGACTAGCGGGGGGGACACAGATACGCAGTATTTT
-	-	TRBV19	TRBJ1-5	CASKGVGKTEWYSNQPQHF	TGTGCCAGTAAGGGGGTCGGGAAGACAGAGTGGTATAGCAATCAGCCCCAGCATTTT
-	-	TRBV29-1	TRBJ2-1	CSVDKGVSSYNEQFF	TGCAGCGTTGATAAAGGGGTCAGCTCCTACAATGAGCAGTTCTTC
TRBD1	few	TRBV5-1	TRBJ1-4	CASSSGQGQEKLFF	TGCGCCAGCAGCTCGGGACAGGGTCAGGAAAAACTGTTTTTT
-	-	TRBV12-3/TRBV12-4	TRBJ1-1	CASSPIAGAFF	TGTGCCAGCAGCCCGATAGCGGGAGCTTTCTTT
-	-	TRBV20-1	TRBJ1-3	CSASDFAGNTIYF	TGCAGTGCTAGTGACTTTGCTGGAAACACCATATATTTT
TRBD1	-	TRBV30	TRBJ1-1	CAWSRQGGTEAFF	TGTGCCTGGAGTAGGCAGGGGGGTACTGAAGCTTTCTTT
-	-	TRBV6-5	TRBJ2-5	CASSRQPQETQYF	TGTGCCAGCAGTCGACAGCCACAAGAGACCCAGTACTTC
-	few	TRBV7-9	TRBJ2-1	CASILGGYNEQFF	TGTGCCAGCATCCTTGGGGGGTACAATGAGCAGTTCTTC
-	-	TRBV7-9	TRBJ2-7	CASSLTNRGDEQYF	TGTGCCAGCAGCCTGACCAATAGAGGTGACGAGCAGTACTTC
TRBD1	-	TRBV5-1	TRBJ1-2	CASSPGQGAYYGYTF	TGCGCCAGCAGCCCTGGACAGGGTGCTTACTATGGCTACACCTTC
TRBD1	once	TRBV30	TRBJ2-7	CAWSGGGHEQYF	TGTGCCTGGAGTGGAGGGGGCCACGAGCAGTACTTC
-	few	TRBV28	TRBJ1-6	CASGGGNSPLHF	TGTGCCAGCGGGGGGGGGAATTCACCCCTCCACTTT
-	-	TRBV28	TRBJ2-1	CASSLPRGKLHNEQFF	TGTGCCAGCAGTTTACCCAGGGGAAAACTTCACAATGAGCAGTTCTTC
TRBD2	-	TRBV28	TRBJ2-2	CASSSHRTSGGASPGELFF	TGTGCCAGCAGTTCCCATCGGACTAGCGGGGGGGCATCTCCCGGGGAGCTGTTTTTT
TRBD1	-	TRBV15	TRBJ2-5	CATSGQGTVTYQETQYF	TGTGCCACCAGCGGACAGGGAACGGTGACGTACCAAGAGACCCAGTACTTC
-	-	TRBV25-1	TRBJ2-1	CASRGGRPYNEQFF	TGTGCCAGCAGAGGGGGTAGACCCTACAATGAGCAGTTCTTC
TRBD2	-	TRBV20-1	TRBJ2-7	CSASVLGGRPVEQYF	TGCAGTGCTAGTGTCTTGGGCGGGAGACCCGTTGAGCAGTACTTC
TRBD1	-	TRBV15	TRBJ1-2	CATSRDRGRTLYGYTF	TGTGCCACCAGCAGGGACAGGGGGCGAACTCTTTATGGCTACACCTTC
TRBD1	few	TRBV2	TRBJ1-1	CASSRQGMGTEAFF	TGTGCCAGCAGCAGACAGGGGATGGGGACTGAAGCTTTCTTT
-	-	TRBV24-1	TRBJ1-5	CATSAHGGGNQPQHF	TGTGCCACCAGTGCCCACGGGGGTGGCAATCAGCCCCAGCATTTT
-	-	TRBV7-9	TRBJ1-6	CASSLVGGDSPLHF	TGTGCCAGCAGCTTGGTGGGAGGGGATTCACCCCTCCACTTT
-	-	TRBV13	TRBJ1-1	CASSPNQQNTEAFF	TGTGCCAGCAGTCCCAACCAACAGAACACTGAAGCTTTCTTT
TRBD2	-	TRBV4-2	TRBJ2-1	CASSQTTSGRAGDEQFF	TGTGCCAGCAGCCAAACGACTAGCGGGAGGGCCGGCGATGAGCAGTTCTTC
TRBD1	many	TRBV19	TRBJ1-4	CASSLGQGIGKLFF	TGTGCCAGTAGTCTAGGACAGGGGATCGGAAAACTGTTTTTT
-	-	TRBV27	TRBJ2-2	CASSPEVGQPKFTGELFF	TGTGCCAGCAGTCCAGAGGTGGGGCAGCCTAAATTCACCGGGGAGCTGTTTTTT